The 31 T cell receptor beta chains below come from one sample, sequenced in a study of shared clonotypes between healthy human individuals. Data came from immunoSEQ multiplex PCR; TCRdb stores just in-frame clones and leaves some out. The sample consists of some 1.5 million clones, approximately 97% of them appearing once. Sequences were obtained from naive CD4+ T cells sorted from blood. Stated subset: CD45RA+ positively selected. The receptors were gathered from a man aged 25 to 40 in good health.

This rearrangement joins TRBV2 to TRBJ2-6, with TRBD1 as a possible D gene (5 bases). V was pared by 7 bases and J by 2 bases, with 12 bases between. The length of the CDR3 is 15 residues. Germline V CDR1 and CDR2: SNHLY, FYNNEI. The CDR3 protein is CASTFDSAGANVLTF. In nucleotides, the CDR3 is TGTGCCAGCACCTTCGACAGTGCTGGGGCCAACGTCCTGACTTTC.

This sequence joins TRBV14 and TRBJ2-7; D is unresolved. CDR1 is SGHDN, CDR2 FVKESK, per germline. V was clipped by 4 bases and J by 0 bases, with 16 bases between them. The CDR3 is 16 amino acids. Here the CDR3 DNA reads TGTGCCAGCAGCCCCTTTCCGCGGACCTACTCCTACGAGCAGTACTTC. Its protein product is CASSPFPRTYSYEQYF.

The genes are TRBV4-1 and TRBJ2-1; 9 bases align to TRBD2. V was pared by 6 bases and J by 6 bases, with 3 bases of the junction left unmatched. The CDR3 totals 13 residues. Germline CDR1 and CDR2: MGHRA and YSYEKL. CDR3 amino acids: CASRSSGSNEQFF. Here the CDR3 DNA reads TGCGCCAGCAGGAGTAGCGGGAGCAATGAGCAGTTCTTC.

DNA of the CDR3: TGTGCCAGCAGGCTGGCGGGAGGGCCGAGGGAGACCCAGTACTTC. Translated: CASRLAGGPRETQYF. J is TRBJ2-5 and V is TRBV6-1, with 9 bases identical to TRBD2. CDR3 length equals 15 residues. Per the germline V gene, CDR1 is MNHNS and CDR2 is SASEGT. V shed 6 bases and J 5 bases; nucleotides not matched to a gene: 10.

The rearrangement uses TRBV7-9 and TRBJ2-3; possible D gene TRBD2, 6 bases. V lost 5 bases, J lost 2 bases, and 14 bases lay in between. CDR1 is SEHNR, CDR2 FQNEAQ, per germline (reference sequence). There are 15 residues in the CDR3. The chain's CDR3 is CASSRLSGDTDTQYF. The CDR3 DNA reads TGTGCCAGCAGCCGCCTATCGGGAGACACAGATACGCAGTATTTT.

In nucleotides, the CDR3 is TGTGCCAGCAGTGAAACCCGCGGACTAGCGGAATACAATGAGCAGTTCTTC. It codes for CASSETRGLAEYNEQFF. The chain is built from TRBV2 and TRBJ2-1, with TRBD2 matching 10 bases. V lost 2 bases and J lost 4; bases outside the gene matches: 8. The CDR3 length is 17 residues. The germline gives CDR1 SNHLY, CDR2 FYNNEI. The full variable domain, rest sourced from reference TRBV2 and TRBJ2-1, is EPEVTQTPSHQVTQMGQEVILRCVPISNHLYFYWYRQILGQKVEFLVSFYNNEISEKSEIFDDQFSVERPDGSNFTLKIRSTKLEDSAMYFCASSETRGLAEYNEQFFGPGTRLTVL.

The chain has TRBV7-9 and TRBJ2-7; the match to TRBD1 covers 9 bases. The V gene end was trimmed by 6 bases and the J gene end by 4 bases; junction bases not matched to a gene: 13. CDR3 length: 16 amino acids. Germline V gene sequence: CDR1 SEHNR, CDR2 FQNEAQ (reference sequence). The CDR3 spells CASSRTGQGMVYEQYF. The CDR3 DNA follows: TGTGCCAGCAGTCGCACCGGACAGGGGATGGTTTACGAGCAGTACTTC.

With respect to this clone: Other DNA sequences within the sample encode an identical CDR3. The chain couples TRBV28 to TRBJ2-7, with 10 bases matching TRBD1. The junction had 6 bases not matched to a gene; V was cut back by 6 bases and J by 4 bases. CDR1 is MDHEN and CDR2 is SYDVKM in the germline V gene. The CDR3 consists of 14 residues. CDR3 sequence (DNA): TGTGCCAGCAGCGCCCGGGACAGGGGTTACGAGCAGTACTTC. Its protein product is CASSARDRGYEQYF.

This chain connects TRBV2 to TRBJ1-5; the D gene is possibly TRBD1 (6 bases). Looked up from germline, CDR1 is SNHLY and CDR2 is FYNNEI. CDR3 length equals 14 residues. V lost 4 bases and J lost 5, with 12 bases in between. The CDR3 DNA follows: TGTGCCAGCAGTGTAGGGGGGCTTTATCAGCCCCAGCATTTT. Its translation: CASSVGGLYQPQHF.

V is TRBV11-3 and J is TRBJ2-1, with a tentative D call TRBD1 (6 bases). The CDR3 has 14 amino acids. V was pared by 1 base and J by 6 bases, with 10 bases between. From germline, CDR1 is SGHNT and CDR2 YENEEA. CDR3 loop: CASSLGGPLNEQFF. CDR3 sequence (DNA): TGTGCCAGCAGCTTAGGGGGGCCCCTCAATGAGCAGTTCTTC. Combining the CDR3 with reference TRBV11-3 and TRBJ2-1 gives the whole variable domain EAGVVQSPRYKIIEKKQPVAFWCNPISGHNTLYWYLQNLGQGPELLIRYENEEAVDDSQLPKDRFSAERLKGVDSTLKIQPAELGDSAVYLCASSLGGPLNEQFFGPGTRLTVL.

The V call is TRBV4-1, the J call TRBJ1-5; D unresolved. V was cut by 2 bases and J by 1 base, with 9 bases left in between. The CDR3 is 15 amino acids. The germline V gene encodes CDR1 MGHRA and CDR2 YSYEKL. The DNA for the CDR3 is TGCGCCAGCAGCCAATGGGCGTACAGCAATCAGCCCCAGCATTTT. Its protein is CASSQWAYSNQPQHF.

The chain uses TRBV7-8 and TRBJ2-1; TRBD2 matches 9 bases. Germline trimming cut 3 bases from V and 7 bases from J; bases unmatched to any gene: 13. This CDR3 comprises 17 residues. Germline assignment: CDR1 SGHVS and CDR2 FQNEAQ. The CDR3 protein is CASSFGRDAGGLNEQFF. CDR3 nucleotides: TGTGCCAGCAGCTTCGGTCGTGATGCGGGAGGGTTGAATGAGCAGTTCTTC.

The CDR3 DNA reads as TGTGCCAGCAGTAACTACAGGGGACCGACCTACGAGCAGTACTTC. Translating gives CASSNYRGPTYEQYF. The chain carries TRBV6-5 and TRBJ2-7; 7 nucleotides agree with TRBD1. This CDR3 region has 15 residues. The trim removed 5 bases at V and 2 bases at J, leaving 9 bases unmatched. The V gene's germline CDR1 is MNHEY and CDR2 SVGAGI.

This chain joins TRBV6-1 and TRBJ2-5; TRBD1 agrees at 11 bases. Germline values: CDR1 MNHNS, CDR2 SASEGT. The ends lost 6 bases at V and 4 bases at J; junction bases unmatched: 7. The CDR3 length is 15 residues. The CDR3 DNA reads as TGTGCCAGCAGGGACAGGGGGCGATTAGGAGAGACCCAGTACTTC. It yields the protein CASRDRGRLGETQYF.

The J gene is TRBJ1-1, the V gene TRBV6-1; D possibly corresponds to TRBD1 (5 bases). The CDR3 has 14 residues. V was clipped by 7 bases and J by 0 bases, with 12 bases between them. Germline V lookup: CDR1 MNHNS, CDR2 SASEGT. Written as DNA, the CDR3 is TGTGCCAGCAATCCGGACACTTTGAACACTGAAGCTTTCTTT. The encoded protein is CASNPDTLNTEAFF.

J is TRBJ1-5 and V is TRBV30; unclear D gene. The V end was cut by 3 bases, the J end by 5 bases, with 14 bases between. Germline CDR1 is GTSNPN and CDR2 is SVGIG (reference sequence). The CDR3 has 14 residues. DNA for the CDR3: TGTGCCTGGAGCGTAGCCTTTTTTGATCAGCCCCAGCATTTT. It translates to CAWSVAFFDQPQHF.

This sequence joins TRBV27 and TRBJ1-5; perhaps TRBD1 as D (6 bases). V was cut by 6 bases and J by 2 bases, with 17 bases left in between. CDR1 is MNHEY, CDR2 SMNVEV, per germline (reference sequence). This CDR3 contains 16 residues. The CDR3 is CASSQKRPGGNQPQHF. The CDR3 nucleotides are TGTGCCAGCAGCCAAAAAAGGCCAGGGGGCAATCAGCCCCAGCATTTT.

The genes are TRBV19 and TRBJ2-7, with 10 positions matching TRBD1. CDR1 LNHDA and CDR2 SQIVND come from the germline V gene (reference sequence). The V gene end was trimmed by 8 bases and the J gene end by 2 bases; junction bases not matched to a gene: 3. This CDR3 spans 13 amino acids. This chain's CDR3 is CASSGTGAYEQYF. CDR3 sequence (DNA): TGTGCCAGTTCCGGGACAGGGGCCTACGAGCAGTACTTC.

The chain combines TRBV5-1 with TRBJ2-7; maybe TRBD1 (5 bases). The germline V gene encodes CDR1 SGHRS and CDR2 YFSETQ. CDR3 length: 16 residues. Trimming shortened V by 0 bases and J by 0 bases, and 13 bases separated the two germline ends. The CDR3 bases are TGCGCCAGCAGCTTGGCAGGGCCCCCAACCTCCTACGAGCAGTACTTC. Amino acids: CASSLAGPPTSYEQYF.

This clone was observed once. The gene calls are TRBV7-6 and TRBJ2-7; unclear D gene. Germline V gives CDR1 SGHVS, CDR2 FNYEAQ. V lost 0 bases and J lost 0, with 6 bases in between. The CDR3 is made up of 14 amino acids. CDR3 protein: CASSLASTSYEQYF. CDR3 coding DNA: TGTGCCAGCAGCTTAGCTAGCACCTCCTACGAGCAGTACTTC.

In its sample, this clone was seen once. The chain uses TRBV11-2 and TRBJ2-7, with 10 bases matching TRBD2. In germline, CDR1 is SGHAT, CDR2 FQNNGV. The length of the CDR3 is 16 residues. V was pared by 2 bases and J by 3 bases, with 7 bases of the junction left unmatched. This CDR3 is CASSLTAGGTYYEQYF. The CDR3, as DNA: TGTGCCAGCAGCTTAACAGCGGGAGGGACTTACTACGAGCAGTACTTC.

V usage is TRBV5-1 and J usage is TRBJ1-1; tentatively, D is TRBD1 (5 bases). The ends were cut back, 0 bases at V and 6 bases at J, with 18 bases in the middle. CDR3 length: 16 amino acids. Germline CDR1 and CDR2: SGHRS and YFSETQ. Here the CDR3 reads CASSLARGVGKSEAFF. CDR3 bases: TGCGCCAGCAGCTTGGCCCGAGGGGTAGGGAAATCTGAAGCTTTCTTT.

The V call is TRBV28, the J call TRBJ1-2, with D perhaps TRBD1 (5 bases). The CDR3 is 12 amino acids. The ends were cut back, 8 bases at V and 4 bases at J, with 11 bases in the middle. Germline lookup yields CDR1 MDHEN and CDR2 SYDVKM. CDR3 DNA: TGTGCCAGCCTAGGACAAGGCTATGGCTACACCTTC. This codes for CASLGQGYGYTF.

The CDR3 loop is CASTTAGVPNYGYTF. CDR3 sequence (DNA): TGTGCCAGCACCACGGCAGGGGTCCCCAACTATGGCTACACCTTC. The V call is TRBV2, the J call TRBJ1-2, with a weak D call TRBD1 (6 bases). The CDR3 contains 15 residues. Trimming removed 7 bases at V and 2 bases at J, with 17 bases between. Germline V gene data show CDR1 as SNHLY and CDR2 as FYNNEI.

CDR3 nucleotide sequence: TGTGCCAGCTCACCCCAACAGGGGTCTAACTATGGCTACACCTTC. It encodes CASSPQQGSNYGYTF. The V gene is TRBV18, the J gene TRBJ1-2; 7 bases line up with TRBD1. The CDR3 has 15 amino acids. Losses at the gene ends were 3 bases for V and 0 bases for J; bases not matched to a gene: 4. Germline V gene sequence: CDR1 KGHSH, CDR2 LQKENI.

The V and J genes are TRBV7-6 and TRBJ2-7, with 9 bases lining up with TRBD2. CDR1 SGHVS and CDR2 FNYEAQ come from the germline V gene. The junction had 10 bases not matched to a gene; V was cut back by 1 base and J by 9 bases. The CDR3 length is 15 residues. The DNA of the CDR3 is TGTGCCAGCAGCTTAGAGGCGGGAGGGCTACTTGTGCAGTACTTC. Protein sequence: CASSLEAGGLLVQYF.

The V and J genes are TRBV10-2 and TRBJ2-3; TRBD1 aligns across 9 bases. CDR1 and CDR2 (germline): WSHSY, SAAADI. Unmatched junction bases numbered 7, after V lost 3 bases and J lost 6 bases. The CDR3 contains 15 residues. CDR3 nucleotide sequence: TGCGCCAGCAGTGAATCCGGGACAGGGTTTGATACGCAGTATTTT. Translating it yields CASSESGTGFDTQYF.

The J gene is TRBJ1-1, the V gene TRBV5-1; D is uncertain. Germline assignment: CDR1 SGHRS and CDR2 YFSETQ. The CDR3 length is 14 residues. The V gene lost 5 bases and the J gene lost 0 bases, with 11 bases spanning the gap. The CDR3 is CASRVEGVNTEAFF. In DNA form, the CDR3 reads TGCGCCAGCAGGGTCGAGGGTGTGAACACTGAAGCTTTCTTT.

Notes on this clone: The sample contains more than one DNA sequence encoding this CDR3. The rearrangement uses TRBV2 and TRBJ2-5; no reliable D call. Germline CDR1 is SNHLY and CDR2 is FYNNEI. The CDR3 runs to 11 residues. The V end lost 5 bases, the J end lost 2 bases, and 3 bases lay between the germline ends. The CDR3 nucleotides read TGTGCCAGCAGTAGACAAGAGACCCAGTACTTC. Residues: CASSRQETQYF.

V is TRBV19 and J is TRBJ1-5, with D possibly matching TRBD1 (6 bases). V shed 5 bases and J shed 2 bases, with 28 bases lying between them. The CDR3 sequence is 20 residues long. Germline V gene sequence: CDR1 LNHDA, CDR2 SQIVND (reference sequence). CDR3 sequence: CASSLARQEPNIDGNQPQHF. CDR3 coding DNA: TGTGCCAGTAGTCTAGCCAGACAGGAGCCGAACATAGATGGCAATCAGCCCCAGCATTTT.

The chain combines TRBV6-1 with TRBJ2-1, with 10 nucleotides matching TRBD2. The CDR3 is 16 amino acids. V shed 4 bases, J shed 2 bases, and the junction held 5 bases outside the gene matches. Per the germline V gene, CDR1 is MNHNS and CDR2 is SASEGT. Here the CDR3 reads CASSALAGATYNEQFF. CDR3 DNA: TGTGCCAGCAGTGCCCTAGCGGGAGCGACCTACAATGAGCAGTTCTTC.